This T cell receptor beta chain was retrieved from a study of blood T cell repertoires in COVID-19. Study-level information: The origin of the acute and convalescent COVID-19 samples was the United States, Italy and Spain.

The data were produced by immunoSEQ multiplex PCR, yet TCRdb's version contains in-frame clones alone and is incomplete. This sample has 320,000 or so clones; about 89% occur once, and the top ten carry approximately 4.7%. J lost 1 base, V lost 6 bases, and 12 bases had no gene match. CDR3 size: 16 residues. Germline V gene data show CDR1 as MDHEN and CDR2 as SYDVKM. The specimen was PBMCs or T cells enriched from blood (not recorded which). This TCR was sampled from a man in his 60s who had recovered from COVID-19. The genes are TRBV28 and TRBJ2-7; 7 bases line up with TRBD1. CDR3: CASRQGQASYSYEQYF. In DNA, the CDR3 is TGTGCCAGCAGACAAGGACAGGCCTCCTATTCCTACGAGCAGTACTTC. Drawing the rest from reference TRBV28 and TRBJ2-7, the complete variable domain is DVKVTQSSRYLVKRTGEKVFLECVQDMDHENMFWYRQDPGLGLRLIYFSYDVKMKEKGDIPEGYSVSREKKERFSLILESASTNQTSMYLCASRQGQASYSYEQYFGPGTRLTVT.